This TCR beta chain was sequenced during a study of cytomegalovirus exposure and HLA in healthy donors. Whole-study context: Genetic ancestry analysis placed 81% of the 400 or so donors that were genotyped in the Caucasian-associated cluster. Study-wide findings and caveats: Later, an analysis showed that TCR beta chains associated with HLA were more clonally expanded than others that were equally common.

The CDR3 totals 16 residues. Deletions cut 0 bases from V and 5 bases from J, with 16 bases between. Looked up from germline, CDR1 is LGHNA and CDR2 is YNFKEQ. With 60 Vbeta and 13 Jbeta primers, the PCR was carried out. Clones were read by immunoSEQ multiplex PCR, and TCRdb kept only the in-frame ones, dropping some. The sample carries roughly 120,000 clones, 74% recorded once. With respect to this clone: The target antigen is unknown.

Sequencing used PBMCs. The chain combines TRBV4-2 with TRBJ1-1; perhaps TRBD1 as D (6 bases). The receptor was derived from a woman between 45 and 65 years old in good health and CMV-seropositive. The CDR3 coding sequence is TGTGCCAGCAGCCAAGATCTTTTAAGGGGGGGGACTGAAGCTTTCTTT. As protein: CASSQDLLRGGTEAFF.